The entry below gives a single TCR beta chain sequence along with its context. Its antigen remains unknown. V gave up 0 bases and J gave up 3 bases, with 9 bases separating them. The CDR3 has 14 residues. The V gene's germline CDR1 is LNHNV and CDR2 YYDKDF (reference sequence). The sample belongs to a study of early T cells in non-severe SARS-CoV-2 infection. Study summary: Chains stayed unpaired after sequencing of bulk RNA from unsorted whole blood.

cDNA molecules, individually, were tagged with unique molecular identifiers. TCRdb called the 5' RACE reads again in MiXCR, with one record for every CDR3 protein. Here the sample spans about 34,000 distinct CDR3 sequences, 6% to 7.5% being singletons. Notes on the study in general: Matching against VDJdb likely underestimated virus-specific expansions, favoring anti-spike CD8.

Sequenced here: whole blood, sampled at baseline. This receptor was identified in an adult who was a healthcare worker with PCR-confirmed SARS-CoV-2 infection or an uninfected control (not recorded which). The gene calls are TRBV15 and TRBJ2-7; D remains ambiguous. The CDR3 here is CATSRDLTDYEQYV. CDR3 sequence (DNA): TGTGCCACCAGCAGAGATCTAACAGACTACGAGCAGTACGTC.